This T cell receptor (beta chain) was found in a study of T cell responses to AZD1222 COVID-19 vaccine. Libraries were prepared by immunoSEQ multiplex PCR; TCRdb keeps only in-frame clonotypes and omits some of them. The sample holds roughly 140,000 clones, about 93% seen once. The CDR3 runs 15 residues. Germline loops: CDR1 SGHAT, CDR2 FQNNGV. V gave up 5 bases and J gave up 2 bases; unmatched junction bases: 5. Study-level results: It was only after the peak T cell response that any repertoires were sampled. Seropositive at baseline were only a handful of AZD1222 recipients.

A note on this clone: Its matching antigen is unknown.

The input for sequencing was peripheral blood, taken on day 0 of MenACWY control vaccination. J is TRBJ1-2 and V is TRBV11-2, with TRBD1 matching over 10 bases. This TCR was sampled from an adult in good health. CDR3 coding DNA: TGTGCCAGCAGCCTGGGGACAGGGGTAAACTATGGCTACACCTTC. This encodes CASSLGTGVNYGYTF.